Described below is a single TCR beta chain sequence and its context. The antigen remains unidentified. The sample is drawn from a study of shared clonotypes between healthy human individuals. Findings of the study overall: Generation probabilities were higher for clonotypes shared across all four sorted-subset donors than for unshared ones.

Methods used by the authors: Junction-only immunoSEQ sequences carried no quality scores, so filtering differed. Here immunoSEQ multiplex PCR was the method, and the copy in TCRdb shows in-frame clones only, minus some. V and J calls and clone size are copied from that table; D and trimming were computed from the DNA. The top ten hold more than 0.1% of the sample, which has just over 2,000,000 clones, over 85% seen once. Healthy HIV-negative adults without recent acute infections or vaccinations served as donors. Per germline, CDR1 GTSNPN and CDR2 SVGIG (reference sequence). V lost 0 bases and J 6 bases, leaving 14 bases between the germline ends. The CDR3 covers 14 residues.

The sequence came from a man younger than 35 in good health. The sequenced material came from naive CD4+ T cells sorted from blood. Subset: CD45RA+ positively selected. The rearrangement links TRBV30 to TRBJ2-5; the D gene is possibly TRBD2 (5 bases). CDR3 loop: CAWSVNLNGKTQYF. The CDR3 DNA reads as TGTGCCTGGAGTGTAAACCTAAACGGGAAGACCCAGTACTTC.